One T cell receptor (beta chain) is described in this entry. This clone was observed at least ten times. The target of this receptor is not known. Base-call qualities are not available, and no considerably larger clone is one nucleotide away. The CDR3 covers 15 residues, taking in both the cysteine and the phenylalanine. Only CDR3 DNA is held: 45 bases, read in frame from base 1. The germline V and J ends show losses of 5 bases and 6 bases respectively, and no gene match explains 11 bases of the junction. The germline V gene supplies CDR1 ENHRY and CDR2 SYGVKD. The library was obtained by PCR. These reads were obtained on an Illumina HiSeq 4000. High-throughput sequencing was used to profile the TCR beta-chain CDR3 region of every patient. For the original study's pipeline: The researchers built a classifier to tell apart papillary thyroid cancer patients with distant metastasis, based on CDR3 differences among clinicopathological groups. The Shannon index was used to assess repertoire diversity, and the Morisita-Horn index was used to assess tumor-blood repertoire similarity. TCRdb trimmed public reads at Q25 via fastp, called clones via MiXCR and kept in-frame beta chains. These V and J calls rely on TCRdb rather than the paper's analysis. The sample table lists approximately 35,000 clones, 15% of them with a count of one. Over 15% of the sample goes to the ten largest clones.

The sample originates from a study of metastatic and nonmetastatic thyroid tumors (TCRdb year 2020). Turning to the overall study: The researchers compared repertoires between peripheral blood samples and tumor or nodule tissue samples from patients with malignant or benign thyroid disease.

No patient had received any treatment before thyroid surgery. The study retrospectively analysed patient clinical samples collected from about 2012 to 2018 using T-cell receptor beta sequencing. The investigation overall reported the following: In both blood and tumor samples, TCR beta diversity was reported to be significantly higher in malignant tumors than in benign nodules.

The rearrangement combines TRBV10-3 with TRBJ2-7; the junction holds 9 bases that match TRBD1. Specimen: blood. This receptor was taken from a male donor with papillary thyroid cancer or a benign thyroid nodule (not recorded which). Some clones in this sample may be carry-over from other donors' samples. The base sequence is TGTGCCATCAGTACCCCGGGACAGGGTGCGGTCGAGCAGTACTTC. Protein translation: CAISTPGQGAVEQYF.